This TCR beta chain was obtained from a study of post-analysis software for immune sequencing data. Study-level results: Comparison with controls showed significantly lower normalized Chao1 diversity in multiple sclerosis patients. A handful of TRBV segments were significantly more frequent in patients than in controls. TRBV5-6, TRBV5-1 and TRBV20-1 were among these segments.

Tagging with unique molecular identifiers was a feature of the TCR beta cDNA libraries. Input of about 0.9 to 10 million T cells yielded a few hundred thousand cDNA molecules. A single record per CDR3 protein comes from TCRdb applying MiXCR to the PCR reads. This table holds approximately 660,000 distinct CDR3 sequences, about 60% found once. The germline gives CDR1 SGHRS, CDR2 YFSETQ. CDR3 length: 13 residues. Worth noting for this clonotype: Its target is unknown.

The sequence came from a girl aged 2 to 10 with multiple sclerosis. V and J are TRBV5-1 and TRBJ2-5; 7 bases line up with TRBD2. The J call may be wrong; the DNA end is better matched by TRBJ2-7. The sequenced sample consisted of blood. CDR3 protein: CASSPGTIHEQYF. CDR3 DNA: TGCGCCAGCAGCCCCGGGACTATACACGAGCAGTACTTC.